This T cell receptor beta chain is drawn from a study of metastatic and nonmetastatic thyroid tumors. Across the study: Repertoire comparisons spanned blood and tumor or nodule tissue from malignant and benign thyroid patients. General study results and limits: It was reportedly found that TCR beta diversity was significantly higher in malignant thyroid tumors than in benign nodules, a difference seen in both blood and tumor samples.

Thyroid surgery had not been preceded by any treatment in any patient. This clone was seen a few times. Its antigen remains unidentified. Looked up from germline, CDR1 is MDHEN and CDR2 is SYDVKM. This CDR3 is built from 14 residues. Trimming took off 5 bases at V and 7 bases at J, with 18 bases between the two ends. MiXCR re-clonotyped the PCR reads for TCRdb. The sample includes around 20,000 clones, 22% of them seen just once. This clonotype was obtained from a female donor with papillary thyroid cancer or a benign thyroid nodule (not recorded which). Some clones in this sample may be carry-over from other donors' samples. Specimen: tumor tissue. The chain has TRBV28 and TRBJ2-7; D ambiguous. The CDR3: CASSRLLLGREQYF. The CDR3, as DNA: TGTGCCAGCAGTCGACTTCTTCTAGGTCGTGAGCAGTACTTC.